Presented here are 19 T cell receptor beta chains from one specimen sequenced in a study of OX40 agonist ivuxolimab in advanced cancers. Clones were sequenced by immunoSEQ multiplex PCR, and TCRdb holds only the in-frame ones, with some missing. The table records 77,000 or so clones, over 85% of them present only once. The material sequenced was CD4+ or CD8+ T cells sorted from blood, taken in a trial of the OX40 agonist ivuxolimab. Receptors originate from an adult with an advanced solid tumor such as melanoma, head and neck, liver or kidney cancer.

CDR3 DNA: TGTGCCACTGAGCAGGGAAGCTATGGCTACACCTTC. It translates to CATEQGSYGYTF. The chain uses TRBV28 and TRBJ1-2; D may be TRBD1 (5 bases). The CDR3 totals 12 residues. Trimming shortened V by 10 bases and J by 4 bases, and 13 bases separated the two germline ends. Germline V gives CDR1 MDHEN, CDR2 SYDVKM.

This sequence joins TRBV4-1 and TRBJ2-7; the D gene is possibly TRBD1 (6 bases). In germline, CDR1 is MGHRA, CDR2 YSYEKL. V was cut by 0 bases and J by 0 bases, with 12 bases left in between. The CDR3 runs to 16 residues. The CDR3 sequence: CASSQEGAGASYEQYF. The CDR3 DNA follows: TGCGCCAGCAGCCAAGAGGGGGCAGGGGCCTCCTACGAGCAGTACTTC.

The chain uses TRBV11-2 and TRBJ1-5; D gene ambiguous. The CDR3 runs to 13 residues. Germline CDR1 is SGHAT and CDR2 is FQNNGV. Trimming removed 3 bases at V and 5 bases at J, with 8 bases between. The CDR3 DNA follows: TGTGCCAGCAGCTTTGGCTTGGATCAGCCCCAGCATTTT. Its protein is CASSFGLDQPQHF.

The chain has TRBV2 and TRBJ2-3; D is unclear. CDR1 and CDR2 (germline): SNHLY, FYNNEI. CDR3 size: 14 residues. V lost 3 bases and J lost 2, with 9 bases in between. The CDR3 sequence: CASSEPRTTDTQYF. The CDR3 DNA follows: TGTGCCAGCAGTGAGCCCAGAACCACAGATACGCAGTATTTT.

This chain links TRBV10-3 with TRBJ1-2; the D is unclear. There are 16 residues in the CDR3. Germline lookup yields CDR1 ENHRY and CDR2 SYGVKD. V was shortened by 0 bases and J by 0 bases, with 11 bases between the two germline ends. CDR3 residues: CAISESKGDSNYGYTF. In DNA, the CDR3 is TGTGCCATCAGTGAGTCGAAGGGAGATTCTAACTATGGCTACACCTTC.

The J gene is TRBJ1-5, the V gene TRBV6-5; tentatively, D is TRBD1 (5 bases). V gave up 4 bases and J gave up 8 bases, with 15 bases separating them. The CDR3 runs 14 residues. Germline V gives CDR1 MNHEY, CDR2 SVGAGI. The CDR3 loop reads CASSLPGLGEPQHF. In DNA form, the CDR3 reads TGTGCCAGCAGTTTACCGGGGCTTGGGGAGCCCCAGCATTTT.

The V and J genes are TRBV27 and TRBJ2-1; 8 bases agree with TRBD1. Trimming took 7 bases from V and 3 from J; bases not matched to a gene: 5. In germline, CDR1 is MNHEY, CDR2 SMNVEV (reference sequence). There are 14 residues in the CDR3. DNA for the CDR3: TGTGCCAGCACAGGTGGGACAGGCTACAATGAGCAGTTCTTC. Its translation is CASTGGTGYNEQFF.

The CDR3, as DNA: TGCAGCGTGCTTATGAACACTGAAGCTTTCTTT. Residues: CSVLMNTEAFF. The V and J genes are TRBV29-1 and TRBJ1-1, with D unresolved. The V end was cut by 6 bases, the J end by 0 bases, with 5 bases between. Germline V gives CDR1 SQVTM, CDR2 ANQGSEA. This CDR3 is built from 11 residues.

This clone was recorded once. V and J are TRBV19 and TRBJ2-2, with D possibly matching TRBD2 (5 bases). The CDR3 consists of 15 residues. The germline CDR1 and CDR2 sequences are LNHDA and SQIVND (reference sequence). The ends were cut back, 3 bases at V and 6 bases at J, with 14 bases in the middle. CDR3 amino acids: CASSIGSSSPGELFF. CDR3 sequence (DNA): TGTGCCAGTAGTATCGGATCTAGCTCCCCCGGGGAGCTGTTTTTT.

This rearrangement joins TRBV20-1 to TRBJ1-1, with D unresolved. Trimming shortened V by 5 bases and J by 14 bases, and 12 bases separated the two germline ends. CDR1 DFQATT and CDR2 SNEGSKA come from the germline V gene (reference sequence). This CDR3 has 9 amino acids. The CDR3: CSASGLGFF. CDR3 in DNA: TGCAGTGCTTCGGGATTAGGGTTCTTT.

In this sample, this clone turned up once. Here the CDR3 DNA reads TGTGCCAGCAGCCATGGGGCGGGCCCGGGCACAGATACGCAGTATTTT. It translates to CASSHGAGPGTDTQYF. The chain combines TRBV11-3 with TRBJ2-3; D tentatively reads TRBD1 or TRBD2 (5 bases each). Between the trimmed V and J ends, which lost 5 bases and 1 base, there was a span of 16 bases. The germline V gene encodes CDR1 SGHNT and CDR2 YENEEA. The length of the CDR3 is 16 residues. Together with reference TRBV11-3 and TRBJ2-3, the CDR3 gives the full variable domain: EAGVVQSPRYKIIEKKQPVAFWCNPISGHNTLYWYLQNLGQGPELLIRYENEEAVDDSQLPKDRFSAERLKGVDSTLKIQPAELGDSAVYLCASSHGAGPGTDTQYFGPGTRLTVL.

CDR3: CASSYSTQVGWDEQFF. CDR3 DNA: TGTGCCAGCAGTTACTCGACACAGGTCGGGTGGGATGAGCAGTTCTTC. The rearrangement uses TRBV6-6 and TRBJ2-1; D perhaps matches TRBD1 (5 bases). V was trimmed by 0 bases and J by 8 bases, leaving 17 bases between them. The CDR3 sequence is 16 residues long. Germline loops: CDR1 MNHNY, CDR2 SVGAGI (reference sequence).

The chain joins TRBV7-9 to TRBJ2-5, with 7 nucleotides matching TRBD2. In germline, CDR1 is SEHNR, CDR2 FQNEAQ (reference sequence). Losses at the gene ends were 5 bases for V and 1 base for J; bases not matched to a gene: 13. There are 17 residues in the CDR3. This CDR3 reads CASSPNGPSGAQETQYF. CDR3 in DNA: TGTGCCAGCAGCCCTAACGGGCCTAGCGGAGCCCAAGAGACCCAGTACTTC.

The chain joins TRBV30 to TRBJ2-5; no firm D call. V dropped 2 bases and J dropped 0 bases, with 7 bases sitting between them. CDR1 GTSNPN and CDR2 SVGIG come from the germline V gene (reference sequence). This CDR3 comprises 13 residues. CDR3 DNA sequence: TGTGCCTGGAGTATAGGGTACCAAGAGACCCAGTACTTC. Its protein is CAWSIGYQETQYF.

The J gene is TRBJ2-7, the V gene TRBV20-1, with D perhaps TRBD1 (6 bases). Germline lookup yields CDR1 DFQATT and CDR2 SNEGSKA (reference sequence). The CDR3 runs to 11 residues. Trimming took 6 bases from V and 4 from J, leaving 10 bases between them. CDR3 bases: TGCAGTGCCCGACAGGTATACGAGCAGTACTTC. It codes for CSARQVYEQYF.

This chain links TRBV7-2 with TRBJ2-7, with 12 nucleotides matching TRBD2. CDR3 size: 15 residues. Looked up from germline, CDR1 is SGHTA and CDR2 is FQGNSA. The V gene end was trimmed by 2 bases and the J gene end by 1 base; junction bases not matched to a gene: 0. CDR3 nucleotide sequence: TGTGCCAGCAGCTTACTAGCGGGAGGGTCCTACGAGCAGTACTTC. It yields the protein CASSLLAGGSYEQYF. The full variable domain, rest sourced from reference TRBV7-2 and TRBJ2-7, is GAGVSQSPSNKVTEKGKDVELRCDPISGHTALYWYRQSLGQGLEFLIYFQGNSAPDKSGLPSDRFSAERTGGSVSTLTIQRTQQEDSAVYLCASSLLAGGSYEQYFGPGTRLTVT.

Only one count was recorded for this clone. Relative to the germline gene, one junction end is altered; a read error may explain this. This chain connects TRBV5-1 to TRBJ1-3; no firm D call. Germline V gene lookup returns CDR1 SGHRS and CDR2 YFSETQ. This CDR3 spans 13 amino acids. The CDR3, as DNA: TGCGTCAGCAGCCCCAGCTCTGGAAACACCATATATTTT. Translated, it gives CVSSPSSGNTIYF.

The rearrangement uses TRBV9 and TRBJ2-5; 11 bases fit TRBD2. The CDR3 consists of 18 residues. Germline assignment: CDR1 SGDLS and CDR2 YYNGEE. Unmatched junction bases numbered 11, after V lost 0 bases and J lost 4 bases. In DNA, the CDR3 is TGTGCCAGCAGCGTAGAAGGGCCTAGCGGGGGGCTGGGAGAGACCCAGTACTTC. Its translation is CASSVEGPSGGLGETQYF.

For this clone: This CDR3 is also generated by other DNA sequences in the sample. The chain uses TRBV4-3 and TRBJ2-7; D possibly corresponds to TRBD2 (5 bases). The germline gives CDR1 LGHNA, CDR2 YSLEER. With 0 bases removed from V and 4 bases from J, the gap between germline ends came to 10 bases. The length of the CDR3 is 14 residues. CDR3 DNA sequence: TGCGCCAGCAGCCAAGATAGAGGAGGTTACGAGCAGTACTTC. Residues: CASSQDRGGYEQYF.